The 31 T cell receptor beta chains given below trace back to one sample, sequenced in a study of blood T cell repertoires in COVID-19. The data were produced by immunoSEQ multiplex PCR, yet TCRdb's version contains in-frame clones alone and is incomplete. This sample has some 300,000 clones, with 89% found just once. Sequenced: PBMCs or T cells enriched from blood (not recorded which). These receptors all come from a woman in her fifties or sixties who had been exposed to COVID-19.

V and J are TRBV5-1 and TRBJ1-6, with TRBD1 identical over 7 bases. Germline-derived CDR1 and CDR2 are SGHRS and YFSETQ. The CDR3 spans 16 residues. V gave up 0 bases and J gave up 6 bases; unmatched junction bases: 6. DNA of the CDR3: TGCGCCAGCAGCTTGGAACTGCGGGACAGTAATTCACCCCTCCACTTT. Translated: CASSLELRDSNSPLHF. Drawing the rest from reference TRBV5-1 and TRBJ1-6, the complete variable domain is KAGVTQTPRYLIKTRGQQVTLSCSPISGHRSVSWYQQTPGQGLQFLFEYFSETQRNKGNFPGRFSGRQFSNSRSEMNVSTLELGDSALYLCASSLELRDSNSPLHFGNGTRLTVT.

This clone was recorded at least ten times. The V and J genes are TRBV11-2 and TRBJ1-5, with TRBD1 identical over 9 bases. The V and J ends lost 4 bases and 7 bases, in that order; junction bases with no gene match: 8. The V gene's germline CDR1 is SGHAT and CDR2 FQNNGV. The CDR3 length is 15 residues. The CDR3 is CASSSGQGGGQPQHF. In DNA form, the CDR3 reads TGTGCCAGCAGCTCGGGACAGGGTGGAGGGCAGCCCCAGCATTTT. Looking up the rest from reference TRBV11-2 and TRBJ1-5 gives the full variable domain: EAGVAQSPRYKIIEKRQSVAFWCNPISGHATLYWYQQILGQGPKLLIQFQNNGVVDDSQLPKDRFSAERLKGVDSTLKIQPAKLEDSAVYLCASSSGQGGGQPQHFGDGTRLSIL.

This rearrangement joins TRBV5-4 to TRBJ2-1, with 7 nucleotides matching TRBD1. CDR3 length equals 15 residues. Germline trimming cut 5 bases from V and 8 bases from J; bases unmatched to any gene: 13. Per the germline V gene, CDR1 is SGHNT and CDR2 is YYREEE (reference sequence). The CDR3 nucleotides are TGTGCCAGCAGACAACAGGGGCCTCAGCCAGATGAGCAGTTCTTC. Translation gives CASRQQGPQPDEQFF.

The V call is TRBV9, the J call TRBJ2-7; 9 bases agree with TRBD1. Trimming cost V 0 bases and J 4 bases; bases outside gene matches: 2. This CDR3 is 14 amino acids long. The V gene's germline CDR1 is SGDLS and CDR2 YYNGEE. The CDR3 region is CASSVGGQGYEQYF. The DNA for the CDR3 is TGTGCCAGCAGCGTAGGGGGACAGGGTTACGAGCAGTACTTC.

The V and J genes are TRBV10-3 and TRBJ1-1; no clear D gene. The ends were cut back, 2 bases at V and 4 bases at J, with 8 bases in the middle. Germline V lookup: CDR1 ENHRY, CDR2 SYGVKD. The CDR3 totals 13 residues. The CDR3 reads CAISEGSATEAFF. CDR3 coding DNA: TGTGCCATCAGTGAGGGGAGTGCCACTGAAGCTTTCTTT.

The rearrangement joins TRBV29-1 to TRBJ1-1; perhaps TRBD1 as D (6 bases). With 6 bases removed from V and 3 bases from J, the gap between germline ends came to 11 bases. Germline V CDR1 and CDR2: SQVTM, ANQGSEA. The CDR3 contains 12 residues. DNA of the CDR3: TGCAGCGTGAAGGGGGTGGACACTGAAGCTTTCTTT. Encoded protein: CSVKGVDTEAFF.

V usage is TRBV29-1 and J usage is TRBJ1-1, with D possibly being TRBD1 (5 bases). This CDR3 has 14 amino acids. Germline V gene sequence: CDR1 SQVTM, CDR2 ANQGSEA. With 5 bases removed from V and 4 bases from J, the gap between germline ends came to 17 bases. CDR3 sequence: CSVSQGSQGTEAFF. CDR3 sequence (DNA): TGCAGCGTTTCTCAGGGATCCCAGGGCACTGAAGCTTTCTTT.

The chain employs TRBV28 and TRBJ1-3, with no clear D. V lost 6 bases and J 1 base, leaving 13 bases between the germline ends. The CDR3 extends over 15 amino acids. Germline V gene lookup returns CDR1 MDHEN and CDR2 SYDVKM. Here the CDR3 DNA reads TGTGCCAGCAGCGAGGGAGTGGGATCTGGAAACACCATATATTTT. It translates to CASSEGVGSGNTIYF.

This chain connects TRBV5-1 to TRBJ1-5, with 9 positions matching TRBD1. This CDR3 has 15 residues. Trimming cost V 5 bases and J 7 bases; bases outside gene matches: 10. CDR1 SGHRS and CDR2 YFSETQ come from the germline V gene. The CDR3 here is CASRPTGGRDQPQHF. In nucleotides, the CDR3 is TGCGCCAGCAGACCTACAGGGGGCCGGGACCAGCCCCAGCATTTT.

The V and J genes are TRBV12-3 or TRBV12-4 and TRBJ2-7; TRBD2 might be the D (6 bases). The CDR3 totals 13 residues. The ends were cut back, 6 bases at V and 1 base at J, with 10 bases in the middle. The CDR3 protein is CASSREFSYEQYF. The CDR3 DNA sequence: TGTGCCAGCAGCCGGGAGTTTTCCTACGAGCAGTACTTC.

The chain links TRBV5-1 to TRBJ1-1, with D unclear. With 5 bases removed from V and 0 bases from J, the gap between germline ends came to 8 bases. The germline V gene encodes CDR1 SGHRS and CDR2 YFSETQ. The CDR3 has 13 amino acids. CDR3 nucleotide sequence: TGCGCCAGCAGGTTGACGGTGAACACTGAAGCTTTCTTT. The encoded protein is CASRLTVNTEAFF.

The V gene is TRBV4-1, the J gene TRBJ1-1; unclear D gene. The CDR3 is made up of 13 amino acids. V was shortened by 0 bases and J by 11 bases, with 13 bases between the two germline ends. The V gene's germline CDR1 is MGHRA and CDR2 YSYEKL. CDR3 sequence (DNA): TGCGCCAGCAGCCAAGAATTCGGTGTGAGGGCTTTCTTT. Translating it yields CASSQEFGVRAFF.

V usage is TRBV9 and J usage is TRBJ1-3; tentatively, D is TRBD1 (6 bases). Trimming cost V 1 base and J 0 bases, with 17 bases left between them. The CDR3 runs 18 residues. Germline values: CDR1 SGDLS, CDR2 YYNGEE. The CDR3 spells CASSVSIRATGSGNTIYF. The CDR3 bases are TGTGCCAGCAGCGTAAGCATTAGGGCGACAGGCTCTGGAAACACCATATATTTT.

The genes are TRBV28 and TRBJ2-7; D possibly corresponds to TRBD2 (7 bases). This CDR3 contains 14 residues. Germline CDR1 reads MDHEN; CDR2 reads SYDVKM. V was shortened by 8 bases and J by 3 bases, with 17 bases between the two germline ends. Here the CDR3 reads CASAGGPLGYEQYF. Here the CDR3 DNA reads TGTGCCAGCGCCGGGGGGCCGCTGGGCTACGAGCAGTACTTC. The full variable domain, with the rest looked up from reference TRBV28 and TRBJ2-7, is DVKVTQSSRYLVKRTGEKVFLECVQDMDHENMFWYRQDPGLGLRLIYFSYDVKMKEKGDIPEGYSVSREKKERFSLILESASTNQTSMYLCASAGGPLGYEQYFGPGTRLTVT.

The chain combines TRBV21-1 with TRBJ1-2. TRBV21-1 is listed as a pseudogene. The CDR3 is 13 residues long. CDR3 sequence (DNA): TGTGCCAGCAGCAAATCGCGCGTCTATGGCTACACCTTC. It codes for CASSKSRVYGYTF.

This clone was observed a single time. The chain is built from TRBV3-1 (or the pseudogene TRBV3-2) and TRBJ2-5, with 8 nucleotides matching TRBD1. The J call may be wrong; the DNA end is better matched by TRBJ2-7. The CDR3 is made up of 16 amino acids. CDR1 is LGHDT, CDR2 YNNKEL, per germline (reference sequence). CDR3 DNA sequence: TGTGCCAGCAGCCAAGAGTTTGGGGGACAGGCCTACGAGCAGTACTTC. Residues: CASSQEFGGQAYEQYF.

This clone showed up just a few times. Additional DNA sequences in this sample encode the identical CDR3. The chain uses TRBV7-2 and TRBJ1-1; D gene uncertain. CDR3 length: 14 residues. With 1 base removed from V and 0 bases from J, the gap between germline ends came to 6 bases. Looked up from germline, CDR1 is SGHTA and CDR2 is FQGNSA. CDR3 in DNA: TGTGCCAGCAGCTTAGGTCGAGTGAACACTGAAGCTTTCTTT. Its protein is CASSLGRVNTEAFF.

The genes are TRBV7-8 and TRBJ1-3, with D perhaps matching TRBD1 (5 bases). In germline, CDR1 is SGHVS, CDR2 FQNEAQ. The V end lost 5 bases, the J end lost 4 bases, and 15 bases lay between the germline ends. The CDR3 loop spans 15 amino acids. CDR3 sequence (DNA): TGTGCCAGCAGCCTTCCGATAGGACAAGGAAACACCATATATTTT. Translation: CASSLPIGQGNTIYF.

About this clone itself: Germline and junction disagree at one end, which may indicate a read error. The V gene is TRBV5-1, the J gene TRBJ2-5; TRBD2 agrees at 16 bases. Germline lookup yields CDR1 SGHRS and CDR2 YFSETQ. The CDR3 contains 17 residues. CDR3 loop: CARSRGLAGGIQETQYF. The CDR3 coding sequence is TGCGCCCGCAGCCGGGGACTAGCGGGGGGGATCCAAGAGACCCAGTACTTC.

The chain has TRBV4-1 and TRBJ2-5; TRBD1 matches at 8 bases. J was trimmed by 3 bases and V by 3 bases; bases with no gene match: 3. The length of the CDR3 is 14 residues. Looked up from germline, CDR1 is MGHRA and CDR2 is YSYEKL. Here the CDR3 reads CASSHKTGEETQYF. Written as DNA, the CDR3 is TGCGCCAGCAGCCATAAGACAGGGGAAGAGACCCAGTACTTC.

The chain joins TRBV5-6 to TRBJ1-2, with D possibly being TRBD1 (6 bases). The CDR3 is 17 residues long. V was shortened by 1 base and J by 4 bases, with 20 bases between the two germline ends. Germline V gene sequence: CDR1 SGHDT, CDR2 YYEEEE. DNA of the CDR3: TGTGCCAGCAGCTTGTATCTAGTAGGAGGACAGCCCTATGGCTACACCTTC. Encoded protein: CASSLYLVGGQPYGYTF. Using reference TRBV5-6 and TRBJ1-2 for the parts outside the CDR3, the full variable domain is DAGVTQSPTHLIKTRGQQVTLRCSPKSGHDTVSWYQQALGQGPQFIFQYYEEEERQRGNFPDRFSGHQFPNYSSELNVNALLLGDSALYLCASSLYLVGGQPYGYTFGSGTRLTVV.

The genes are TRBV7-2 and TRBJ2-2; a weak D match, TRBD2 (5 bases). With 5 bases removed from V and 8 bases from J, the gap between germline ends came to 9 bases. The CDR3 contains 12 residues. Germline CDR1 is SGHTA and CDR2 is FQGNSA. CDR3 sequence: CASSDYGGELFF. The CDR3 DNA is TGTGCCAGCAGCGACTACGGTGGGGAGCTGTTTTTT.

The count of this clone is one. The CDR3 region is CASSLGSQQETQYF. The DNA for the CDR3 is TGCGCCAGCAGCTTGGGTAGCCAGCAAGAGACCCAGTACTTC. The rearrangement uses TRBV5-1 and TRBJ2-5; D unclear. The ends were cut back, 0 bases at V and 2 bases at J, with 8 bases in the middle. The V gene's germline CDR1 is SGHRS and CDR2 YFSETQ. This CDR3 has 14 residues.

The rearrangement joins TRBV7-2 to TRBJ2-1; TRBD2 is a possible D gene (5 bases). The CDR3 length is 15 residues. The germline V and J ends were trimmed by 5 bases and 3 bases, with 14 bases remaining between them. Germline CDR1 SGHTA, CDR2 FQGNSA. CDR3 residues: CASSVGARGYNEQFF. CDR3 coding DNA: TGTGCCAGCAGCGTGGGAGCTAGAGGCTACAATGAGCAGTTCTTC.

This chain connects TRBV28 to TRBJ2-1; D is unresolved. This CDR3 is 14 amino acids long. Trimming took off 4 bases at V and 3 bases at J, with 10 bases between the two ends. Germline values: CDR1 MDHEN, CDR2 SYDVKM. CDR3 coding DNA: TGTGCCAGCAGTTCCCGCACGGTCTACAATGAGCAGTTCTTC. It translates to CASSSRTVYNEQFF. The full variable domain, its missing parts supplied by reference TRBV28 and TRBJ2-1, is DVKVTQSSRYLVKRTGEKVFLECVQDMDHENMFWYRQDPGLGLRLIYFSYDVKMKEKGDIPEGYSVSREKKERFSLILESASTNQTSMYLCASSSRTVYNEQFFGPGTRLTVL.

The count of this clone is one. This rearrangement joins TRBV28 to TRBJ1-3, with D possibly TRBD1 on 5 matching bases. V shed 2 bases and J shed 0 bases, with 14 bases lying between them. The CDR3 is 17 amino acids. CDR1 is MDHEN, CDR2 SYDVKM, per germline. The CDR3 coding sequence is TGTGCCAGCAGTTTAACACAGTGGGGCATCTCTGGAAACACCATATATTTT. This translates into CASSLTQWGISGNTIYF.

CDR3 loop: CAWRQPGDEKLFF. CDR3 in DNA: TGTGCCTGGAGGCAACCGGGGGATGAAAAACTGTTTTTT. The chain combines TRBV30 with TRBJ1-4; D may be TRBD1 (5 bases). Trimming took 3 bases from V and 6 from J, leaving 11 bases between them. Germline loops: CDR1 GTSNPN, CDR2 SVGIG (reference sequence). The CDR3 extends over 13 amino acids.

V gene TRBV5-5 combines with J gene TRBJ2-2, with TRBD1 matching 9 bases. With 2 bases clipped from V and 6 bases from J, the junction kept 2 bases outside the gene matches. CDR1 and CDR2 from the germline V gene are SGHKS and YYEKEE (reference sequence). The CDR3 consists of 14 residues. CDR3 in amino acids: CASSFGTGSGELFF. In nucleotides, the CDR3 is TGTGCCAGCAGCTTTGGGACAGGGTCCGGGGAGCTGTTTTTT.

At least ten counts were recorded for this clone. The rearrangement links TRBV7-2 to TRBJ1-6; the D gene is possibly TRBD1 (6 bases). Germline-derived CDR1 and CDR2 are SGHTA and FQGNSA. The germline V and J ends were trimmed by 2 bases and 10 bases, with 12 bases remaining between them. The CDR3 runs 14 residues. Here the CDR3 reads CASSLSGVSSPLHF. In DNA form, the CDR3 reads TGTGCCAGCAGCTTATCAGGGGTAAGCTCACCCCTCCACTTT.

The chain combines TRBV3-1 (or the pseudogene TRBV3-2) with TRBJ2-7, with 9 bases identical to TRBD2. Germline loops: CDR1 LGHDT, CDR2 YNNKEL (reference sequence). J was trimmed by 5 bases and V by 6 bases; bases with no gene match: 11. This CDR3 contains 15 residues. The CDR3 loop reads CASREASGIDNEQYF. The CDR3 DNA reads TGTGCCAGCAGAGAGGCTAGCGGGATAGACAACGAGCAGTACTTC.

The chain employs TRBV5-6 and TRBJ2-3; 7 positions agree with TRBD1. The CDR3 is 17 residues long. Germline values: CDR1 SGHDT, CDR2 YYEEEE. V lost 8 bases and J lost 0; bases outside the gene matches: 15. Written as DNA, the CDR3 is TGTGCCAGGGGGATTGTGGTAGGGACAGCTAGCACAGATACGCAGTATTTT. Translated: CARGIVVGTASTDTQYF.